A single sample is the source of the 25 T cell receptor beta chains below, sequenced in a study of T cell responses to AZD1222 COVID-19 vaccine. Some clones are missing from TCRdb's copy, which holds only in-frame ones; the method was immunoSEQ multiplex PCR. This sample has approximately 140,000 clones, with roughly 94% found just once. The material sequenced was peripheral blood, taken on day 0 of AZD1222 vaccination. These receptors all come from an adult in good health.

This clone was seen just once. The chain couples TRBV5-4 to TRBJ2-1; D is unclear. V gave up 4 bases and J gave up 9 bases, with 11 bases separating them. Germline V gene sequence: CDR1 SGHNT, CDR2 YYREEE (reference sequence). The CDR3 has 12 amino acids. CDR3 bases: TGTGCCAGCAGCCCAGACTCGAGTGAGCAGTTCTTC. It is translated as CASSPDSSEQFF.

The chain has TRBV24-1 and TRBJ2-2, with a weak D call TRBD1 (5 bases). The V and J ends lost 4 bases and 5 bases respectively, with 7 bases between them. The CDR3 has 13 residues. Germline V CDR1 and CDR2: KGHDR, SFDVKD. CDR3 amino acids: CATSEHRTGELFF. In DNA form, the CDR3 reads TGTGCCACCAGTGAGCACAGGACCGGGGAGCTGTTTTTT.

This chain connects TRBV5-6 to TRBJ1-1; D unclear. CDR3 length: 15 amino acids. Trimming cost V 1 base and J 1 base, with 11 bases left between them. Germline V lookup: CDR1 SGHDT, CDR2 YYEEEE. The CDR3 DNA follows: TGTGCCAGCAGCTTGTTCACGAGGTCGAACACTGAAGCTTTCTTT. Translated: CASSLFTRSNTEAFF.

The rearrangement joins TRBV2 to TRBJ1-1; tentative D call: TRBD1 (5 bases). CDR1 and CDR2 (germline): SNHLY, FYNNEI. CDR3 size: 13 residues. The V end was cut by 2 bases, the J end by 1 base, with 5 bases between. CDR3 nucleotide sequence: TGTGCCAGCAGTGAACAGGGGAACACTGAAGCTTTCTTT. This codes for CASSEQGNTEAFF. Based on the CDR3 plus reference TRBV2 and TRBJ1-1, the full variable domain is EPEVTQTPSHQVTQMGQEVILRCVPISNHLYFYWYRQILGQKVEFLVSFYNNEISEKSEIFDDQFSVERPDGSNFTLKIRSTKLEDSAMYFCASSEQGNTEAFFGQGTRLTVV.

The chain links TRBV19 to TRBJ1-5; 7 bases agree with TRBD1. With 6 bases clipped from V and 2 bases from J, the junction kept 7 bases outside the gene matches. The CDR3 covers 15 residues. CDR1 is LNHDA and CDR2 is SQIVND in the germline V gene (reference sequence). CDR3 loop: CASRSGGEGNQPQHF. CDR3 sequence (DNA): TGTGCCAGTAGATCAGGGGGTGAAGGCAATCAGCCCCAGCATTTT. The whole variable domain, filled in from reference TRBV19 and TRBJ1-5, reads DGGITQSPKYLFRKEGQNVTLSCEQNLNHDAMYWYRQDPGQGLRLIYYSQIVNDFQKGDIAEGYSVSREKKESFPLTVTSAQKNPTAFYLCASRSGGEGNQPQHFGDGTRLSIL.

The chain is built from TRBV19 and TRBJ2-4; D is unresolved. The CDR3 consists of 14 residues. Deletions cut 4 bases from V and 0 bases from J, with 7 bases between. From germline, CDR1 is LNHDA and CDR2 SQIVND (reference sequence). CDR3 sequence: CASSTGEAKNIQYF. The CDR3 bases are TGTGCCAGTAGTACAGGTGAAGCCAAAAACATTCAGTACTTC. Full variable domain (outside the CDR3, taken from reference TRBV19 and TRBJ2-4): DGGITQSPKYLFRKEGQNVTLSCEQNLNHDAMYWYRQDPGQGLRLIYYSQIVNDFQKGDIAEGYSVSREKKESFPLTVTSAQKNPTAFYLCASSTGEAKNIQYFGAGTRLSVL.

The V call is TRBV18, the J call TRBJ2-3; D is uncertain. Germline V gives CDR1 KGHSH, CDR2 LQKENI. V was pared by 3 bases and J by 0 bases, with 16 bases between. This CDR3 is 17 amino acids long. CDR3 sequence (DNA): TGTGCCAGCTCACCTCGCGAAACAGCCTCTAGCACAGATACGCAGTATTTT. Translating gives CASSPRETASSTDTQYF.

The V and J genes are TRBV11-1 and TRBJ1-1, with TRBD1 matching over 7 bases. The J segment lost 1 base and the V segment lost 3 bases, leaving 5 bases of the junction unmatched. This CDR3 has 15 residues. Germline V gene sequence: CDR1 SGHAT, CDR2 FQDESV (reference sequence). The CDR3: CASSFIKGANTEAFF. The CDR3 nucleotides are TGTGCCAGCAGCTTTATTAAGGGGGCGAACACTGAAGCTTTCTTT.

The genes are TRBV2 and TRBJ1-5, with D tentatively TRBD1 (5 bases). This CDR3 has 15 residues. Germline-derived CDR1 and CDR2 are SNHLY and FYNNEI. The ends were cut back, 6 bases at V and 1 base at J, with 13 bases in the middle. The CDR3: CASRRGLQSNQPQHF. The CDR3 DNA reads as TGTGCCAGCAGAAGGGGACTACAGAGCAATCAGCCCCAGCATTTT.

This sequence joins TRBV6-1 and TRBJ2-7; 9 bases match TRBD2. From germline, CDR1 is MNHNS and CDR2 SASEGT. V was pared by 1 base and J by 4 bases, with 5 bases of the junction left unmatched. The CDR3 is 15 residues long. The CDR3 coding sequence is TGTGCCAGCAGTGAAGGACTAGCGGAACCTTACGAGCAGTACGTC. It specifies CASSEGLAEPYEQYV.

The chain links TRBV4-1 to TRBJ1-5; no firm D call. The CDR3 length is 15 residues. Between the trimmed V and J ends, which lost 0 bases and 6 bases, there was a span of 12 bases. Germline V gene data show CDR1 as MGHRA and CDR2 as YSYEKL. The CDR3 protein is CASSQEQRESQPQHF. In nucleotides, the CDR3 is TGCGCCAGCAGCCAAGAGCAAAGGGAAAGTCAGCCCCAGCATTTT.

In this sample, this clone turned up a few times. The chain joins TRBV11-3 to TRBJ2-1; tentatively, D is TRBD2 (5 bases). Trimming took off 0 bases at V and 0 bases at J, with 15 bases between the two ends. This CDR3 is built from 18 residues. Germline CDR1 SGHNT, CDR2 YENEEA. In DNA form, the CDR3 reads TGTGCCAGCAGCTTAGATCAAGGCGGGTCGAGCTCCTACAATGAGCAGTTCTTC. Protein sequence: CASSLDQGGSSSYNEQFF.

The chain is built from TRBV6-5 and TRBJ2-2; TRBD1 agrees at 8 bases. Germline CDR1 is MNHEY and CDR2 is SVGAGI. This CDR3 has 15 amino acids. With 2 bases clipped from V and 7 bases from J, the junction kept 6 bases outside the gene matches. The CDR3 coding sequence is TGTGCCAGCAGTTACACGGCAGGGGGCTTCGGGGAGCTGTTTTTT. This translates into CASSYTAGGFGELFF.

The chain carries TRBV28 and TRBJ2-1; D unclear. Trimming cost V 8 bases and J 7 bases, with 12 bases left between them. This CDR3 has 12 residues. Per germline, CDR1 MDHEN and CDR2 SYDVKM. The DNA for the CDR3 is TGTGCCAGCTCGTCCAGTGGAAATGAGCAGTTCTTC. This translates into CASSSSGNEQFF. Using reference TRBV28 and TRBJ2-1 for the parts outside the CDR3, the full variable domain is DVKVTQSSRYLVKRTGEKVFLECVQDMDHENMFWYRQDPGLGLRLIYFSYDVKMKEKGDIPEGYSVSREKKERFSLILESASTNQTSMYLCASSSSGNEQFFGPGTRLTVL.

This sequence joins TRBV6-5 and TRBJ2-7; possibly TRBD2 for D (5 bases). Germline V CDR1 and CDR2: MNHEY, SVGAGI. Trimming removed 11 bases from V and 2 bases from J, with 22 bases in between. The CDR3 covers 15 residues. The CDR3 protein is CAAAYSSSMTYEQYV. The CDR3 DNA follows: TGTGCCGCGGCATACTCTAGCTCCATGACCTACGAGCAGTACGTC.

The V call is TRBV10-2, the J call TRBJ1-1, with D uncertain. The germline gives CDR1 WSHSY, CDR2 SAAADI. This CDR3 region has 13 residues. V was clipped by 3 bases and J by 6 bases, with 11 bases between them. CDR3 protein: CASSDNLIAEAFF. Written as DNA, the CDR3 is TGCGCCAGCAGTGATAATCTTATCGCTGAAGCTTTCTTT.

J is TRBJ1-1 and V is TRBV7-9; D not certain. CDR3 length: 11 amino acids. The ends were cut back, 5 bases at V and 4 bases at J, with 5 bases in the middle. Looked up from germline, CDR1 is SEHNR and CDR2 is FQNEAQ (reference sequence). CDR3: CASSPSTEAFF. CDR3 DNA sequence: TGTGCCAGCAGCCCCAGCACTGAAGCTTTCTTT.

The chain is built from TRBV13 and TRBJ1-4; D is uncertain. The CDR3 sequence is 15 residues long. Trimming left V 5 bases short and J 0 bases short, with 10 bases between. Germline V gives CDR1 PRHDT, CDR2 FYEKMQ (reference sequence). This CDR3 reads CASSLGPATNEKLFF. CDR3 coding DNA: TGTGCCAGCAGCCTTGGACCGGCAACTAATGAAAAACTGTTTTTT.

This chain joins TRBV7-2 and TRBJ2-2, with unresolved D. V dropped 5 bases and J dropped 1 base, with 5 bases sitting between them. The V gene's germline CDR1 is SGHTA and CDR2 FQGNSA. CDR3 length equals 13 residues. CDR3 bases: TGTGCCAGCAGCGGAAAGAACACCGGGGAGCTGTTTTTT. Its protein product is CASSGKNTGELFF.

This clone was recorded once. The genes are TRBV19 and TRBJ1-4; possibly TRBD1 for D (5 bases). V lost 6 bases and J lost 3, with 14 bases in between. Looked up from germline, CDR1 is LNHDA and CDR2 is SQIVND (reference sequence). The CDR3 is 15 residues long. The CDR3 protein is CASSADRYSNEKLFF. The CDR3 DNA reads TGTGCCAGTAGCGCCGACAGATATTCTAATGAAAAACTGTTTTTT.

This chain links TRBV7-9 with TRBJ1-4; D ambiguous. The germline CDR1 and CDR2 sequences are SEHNR and FQNEAQ (reference sequence). V was shortened by 0 bases and J by 1 base, with 0 bases between the two germline ends. The CDR3 contains 13 residues. The CDR3 region is CASSLATNEKLFF. In DNA form, the CDR3 reads TGTGCCAGCAGCTTAGCAACTAATGAAAAACTGTTTTTT.

The rearrangement links TRBV6-2 or TRBV6-3 to TRBJ2-5; no clear D gene. Germline V lookup: CDR1 MNHEY, CDR2 SVGEGT. Trimming removed 2 bases from V and 5 bases from J, with 15 bases in between. The CDR3 has 15 residues. CDR3 bases: TGTGCCAGCAGTTACAGGGCAATTAGTTGGGAGACCCAGTACTTC. Its protein product is CASSYRAISWETQYF.

The chain is built from TRBV18 and TRBJ1-6; perhaps TRBD1 as D (5 bases). Between the trimmed V and J ends, which lost 6 bases and 11 bases, there was a span of 20 bases. Germline CDR1 is KGHSH and CDR2 is LQKENI. The CDR3 loop spans 15 amino acids. In DNA, the CDR3 is TGTGCCAGCTCTCCAATAGACAGAGGTGAAGCACCCCTCCACTTT. It translates to CASSPIDRGEAPLHF.

This chain uses TRBV7-6 with TRBJ2-7; TRBD2 might be the D (5 bases). The ends were cut back, 7 bases at V and 7 bases at J, with 26 bases in the middle. The CDR3 contains 16 residues. Germline lookup yields CDR1 SGHVS and CDR2 FNYEAQ. The CDR3 is CASIVRGKGLSGEQYV. As DNA, the CDR3 is TGTGCCAGCATTGTTCGGGGTAAAGGGCTTTCTGGTGAGCAGTACGTC.

V usage is TRBV2 and J usage is TRBJ1-4, with 7 positions matching TRBD1. The junction had 13 bases not matched to a gene; V was cut back by 7 bases and J by 8 bases. CDR3 length equals 15 residues. In germline, CDR1 is SNHLY, CDR2 FYNNEI. The chain's CDR3 is CASKRQGTIWEKLFF. CDR3 bases: TGTGCCAGCAAGAGACAGGGTACGATTTGGGAAAAACTGTTTTTT. The variable domain in full, completed from reference TRBV2 and TRBJ1-4, reads EPEVTQTPSHQVTQMGQEVILRCVPISNHLYFYWYRQILGQKVEFLVSFYNNEISEKSEIFDDQFSVERPDGSNFTLKIRSTKLEDSAMYFCASKRQGTIWEKLFFGSGTQLSVL.